The T cell receptor (beta chain) described here comes from a study of blood T cell repertoires in COVID-19. Across the whole study: Sources were T cells, B-cell-depleted T cells, or PBMCs; the material itself was cDNA or gDNA.

Clones were read by immunoSEQ multiplex PCR, and TCRdb kept only the in-frame ones, dropping some. There are a few hundred thousand clones in the sample; 75% to 90% occur only once, and roughly 3.6% lies in the top ten. The source is a young woman with acute or convalescent COVID-19. The sequenced material came from peripheral blood.

CDR3 protein: CASMFLAGDTQYF. The CDR3 DNA is TGTGCCAGCATGTTCTTAGCGGGAGATACGCAGTATTTT. The chain employs TRBV28 and TRBJ2-3; 7 positions agree with TRBD2. J was trimmed by 5 bases and V by 7 bases; bases with no gene match: 6. CDR1 MDHEN and CDR2 SYDVKM come from the germline V gene. CDR3 length: 13 amino acids.